One T cell receptor beta chain is described in this entry. There is no known antigen for this receptor. One base away there is no much larger clone; base qualities are not given. The record originates from a study of blood T cell repertoires in COVID-19 (dated by TCRdb to between 2020 and 2021). General notes on the study: The collaborator samples originated in the United States, Italy and Spain and spanned the acute and convalescent phases of COVID-19. A freely available public database, intended as a resource for researchers studying the immune response to SARS-CoV-2, is where the repertoires were released. Deeply sampled blood TCRbeta repertoires from subjects exposed to, actively infected with, or recovered from COVID-19 were included in the dataset. The samples were drawn from the first 160 participants of the ongoing ImmuneRACE study and from over 950 subjects provided by 6 global collaborators. Where available, HLA class I and class II types were obtained from metadata supplied by the sample provider rather than from assay-based typing. Sample metadata almost always included a de-identified subject ID, COVID-19 status, age in years and sex. The prospective study material was composed of cDNA or gDNA derived from T cells, B-cell-depleted T cells, or PBMCs. Broader findings and caveats from the paper: The amount of clinical and demographic metadata varied by source and participant and was provided uncurated.

Collaborating institutions collected whole blood in K2EDTA tubes following their own protocols. For TCRbeta analysis, collaborators shipped samples as frozen whole blood, isolated PBMCs, or DNA extracted from either of those sample types. The immunoSEQ Assay, a bias-controlled multiplex PCR, was used to amplify TCRbeta CDR3 regions from genomic DNA. Processing in the source paper ran as follows. Nucleated cell counts per sample were estimated from amplification of reference gene primers within the assay. Sequence reads were collapsed and filtered to measure the absolute abundance of every unique TCRbeta CDR3 rearrangement. Productive Simpson clonality was computed per sample as the square root of Simpson's diversity index over productive rearrangements. Sourced from immuneACCESS, this table was stored by TCRdb with only in-frame sequences that have V and J called. A share of the clones is absent; for the studies checked, an unresolved V gene accounts for under half, and the remainder has no known explanation. V and J calls and clone size are given by that table; D and trimming were obtained from the DNA. The sample has over 140,000 clones on record, 76% of them singletons. 3.5% to 5.5% of the sample lies in the top ten.

The clonotype was recovered from a woman older than 75 with active or convalescent COVID-19. Sequences were obtained from peripheral blood.

Here the CDR3 is given as CASSIDMANEKLFF. The DNA is TGTGCCAGCAGTATAGATATGGCTAATGAAAAACTGTTTTTT. The rearrangement combines TRBV9 with TRBJ1-4, with the D gene uncertain. The cysteine opens and the phenylalanine closes a CDR3 of 14 amino acids. Of all the DNA, just the CDR3 is kept, 42 bases in frame from base 1. For CDR1 and CDR2, the germline V gene lists SGDLS and YYNGEE. Cut back by 5 bases and 3 bases, the V and J ends lie 11 bases apart. Joined to the reference TRBV9 and TRBJ1-4 proteins, this CDR3 gives the full variable domain: DSGVTQTPKHLITATGQRVTLRCSPRSGDLSVYWYQQSLDQGLQFLIQYYNGEERAKGNILERFSAQQFPDLHSELNLSSLELGDSALYFCASSIDMANEKLFFGSGTQLSVL.